This record covers a single T cell receptor beta chain. This specimen comes from a study of T cells after somatic rescue of genetic block. Method: immunoSEQ multiplex PCR; TCRdb's copy keeps in-frame clones and lacks some. Among 9,500 to 15,000 clones listed, 65% to 75% were seen once. In germline, CDR1 is MNHNS, CDR2 SASEGT. The length of the CDR3 is 12 residues. Deletions cut 6 bases from V and 8 bases from J, with 10 bases between. The rearrangement joins TRBV6-1 to TRBJ1-4, with D uncertain. The sample consisted of peripheral blood mononuclear cells (PBMCs). The sequence was collected from a boy between 10 and 17 years old. The CDR3 DNA sequence: TGTGCCAGCAGATCGAGGGAGGAAAAACTGTTTTTT. It encodes CASRSREEKLFF.